This entry describes one TCR beta chain. Its antigen is unknown. Compared with germline, one end of the junction differs, possibly owing to a read error. The length of the CDR3 is 13 residues. Germline V gene data show CDR1 as SQVTM and CDR2 as ANQGSEA. This specimen comes from a study of read filtering for tumor transcriptome and immune sequencing. About the research overall: R-ISS stage counts were roughly 8 for I, 16 for II, more than 5 for III.

Molecular barcoded adaptors covering alpha/delta and beta/gamma chains were used on roughly 400 ng RNA. TCRdb re-called the reads through MiXCR, storing one row per CDR3 protein. The data contain more than 100,000 distinct CDR3 sequences, about 13% of them singletons. Study findings and constraints: RNA-seq captured clonotypes less deeply and reliably than IR-seq. Without single-read clonotypes, shared clonotype proportions correlated more between IR-seq and RNA-seq.

V gene TRBV29-1 combines with J gene TRBJ2-1, with D tentatively TRBD2 (6 bases). This TCR was recovered from a donor aged 40 or older with multiple myeloma. The sample was a population of CD138-negative cells sorted from bone marrow. The CDR3 is CSLEGGKDNGQFF. The CDR3 DNA reads as TGCAGCCTTGAAGGCGGGAAAGATAATGGGCAGTTCTTC.